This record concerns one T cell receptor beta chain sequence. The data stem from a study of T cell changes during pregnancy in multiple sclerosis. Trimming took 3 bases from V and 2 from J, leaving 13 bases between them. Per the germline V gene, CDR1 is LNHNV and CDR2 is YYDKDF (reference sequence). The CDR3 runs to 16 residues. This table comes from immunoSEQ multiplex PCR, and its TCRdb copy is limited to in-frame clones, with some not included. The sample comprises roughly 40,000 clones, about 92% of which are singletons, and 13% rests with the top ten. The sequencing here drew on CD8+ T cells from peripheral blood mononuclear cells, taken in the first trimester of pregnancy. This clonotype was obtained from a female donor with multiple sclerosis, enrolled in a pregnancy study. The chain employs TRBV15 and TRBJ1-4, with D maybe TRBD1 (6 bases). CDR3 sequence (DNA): TGTGCCACCAGCAGGGGGAGGGGGACGACTAATGAAAAACTGTTTTTT. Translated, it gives CATSRGRGTTNEKLFF.